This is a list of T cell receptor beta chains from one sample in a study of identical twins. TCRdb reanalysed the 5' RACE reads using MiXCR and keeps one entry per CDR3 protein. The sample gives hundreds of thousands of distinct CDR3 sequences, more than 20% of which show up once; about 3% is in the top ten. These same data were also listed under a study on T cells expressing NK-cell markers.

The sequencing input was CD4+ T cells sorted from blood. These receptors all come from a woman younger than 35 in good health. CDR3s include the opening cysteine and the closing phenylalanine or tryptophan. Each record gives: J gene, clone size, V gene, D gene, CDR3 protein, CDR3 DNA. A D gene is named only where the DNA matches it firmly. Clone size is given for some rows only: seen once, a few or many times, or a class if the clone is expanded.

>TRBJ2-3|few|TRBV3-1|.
CASSQYLTSRGTDTQYF
TGTGCCAGCAGCCAATATTTGACTAGTAGGGGCACAGATACGCAGTATTTT
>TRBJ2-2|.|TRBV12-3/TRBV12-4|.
CASSLNFGGELFF
TGTGCCAGCAGTTTAAACTTCGGGGGGGAGCTGTTTTTT
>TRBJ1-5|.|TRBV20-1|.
CSASRGRNQPQHF
TGCAGTGCGAGCCGGGGACGAAATCAGCCCCAGCATTTT
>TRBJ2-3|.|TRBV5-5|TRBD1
CASSTWTGPLTSTDTQYF
TGTGCCAGCAGCACCTGGACAGGACCTCTTACAAGCACAGATACGCAGTATTTT
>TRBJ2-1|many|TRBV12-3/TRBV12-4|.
CASSLSQGSYNEQFF
TGTGCCAGCAGTTTAAGCCAGGGCTCCTACAATGAGCAGTTCTTC
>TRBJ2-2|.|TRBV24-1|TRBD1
CATSDTGGRTGELFF
TGTGCCACCAGTGATACAGGGGGCCGGACCGGGGAGCTGTTTTTT
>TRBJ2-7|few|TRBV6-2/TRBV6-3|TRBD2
CASSRIAGRDYEQYF
TGTGCCAGCAGTCGAATAGCGGGAAGAGACTACGAGCAGTACTTC
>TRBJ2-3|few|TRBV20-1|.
CSARDRRGPGDTQYF
TGCAGTGCTAGAGATCGGAGGGGGCCCGGAGATACGCAGTATTTT
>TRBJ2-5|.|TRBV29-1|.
CSLTGEGGQETQYF
TGCAGCTTGACAGGGGAGGGGGGCCAAGAGACCCAGTACTTC
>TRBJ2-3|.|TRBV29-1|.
CSVSSLGVRTDTQYF
TGCAGCGTTTCTAGTCTGGGGGTGAGGACAGATACGCAGTATTTT
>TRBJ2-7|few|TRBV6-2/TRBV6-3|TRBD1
CASRPGQGAYEQYF
TGTGCCAGCAGACCGGGACAGGGGGCGTACGAGCAGTACTTC
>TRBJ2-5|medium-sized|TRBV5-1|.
CASSLAVGETQYF
TGCGCCAGCAGCTTGGCGGTAGGCGAGACCCAGTACTTC
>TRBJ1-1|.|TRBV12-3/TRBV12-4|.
CASSLGTQGALEAFF
TGTGCCAGCAGTCTAGGGACCCAAGGGGCCCTTGAAGCTTTCTTT
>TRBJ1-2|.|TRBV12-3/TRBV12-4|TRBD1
CASSLTGGGGYTF
TGTGCCAGCAGTCTGACAGGGGGCGGAGGCTACACCTTC
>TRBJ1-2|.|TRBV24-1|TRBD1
CATSDGQAFNYGYTF
TGTGCCACCAGTGATGGACAGGCCTTCAACTATGGCTACACCTTC
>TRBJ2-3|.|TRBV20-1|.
CSARVAGNTDTQYF
TGCAGTGCTAGAGTAGCCGGGAACACAGATACGCAGTATTTT
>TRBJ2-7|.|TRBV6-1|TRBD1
CASRGPGTDEQYF
TGTGCCAGCAGGGGTCCCGGGACAGACGAGCAGTACTTC
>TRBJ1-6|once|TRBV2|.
CASSVNGNYNSPLHF
TGTGCCAGCAGTGTAAACGGAAACTATAATTCACCCCTCCACTTT
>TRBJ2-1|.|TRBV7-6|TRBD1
CASSLQTGGVDEQFF
TGTGCCAGCAGCTTACAAACAGGGGGTGTCGATGAGCAGTTCTTC
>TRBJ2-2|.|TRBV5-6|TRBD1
CASSYRGENTGELFF
TGTGCCAGCAGCTACAGGGGGGAGAACACCGGGGAGCTGTTTTTT
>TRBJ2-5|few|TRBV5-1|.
CASSFAPSSGQETQYF
TGCGCCAGCAGCTTTGCTCCTTCCAGCGGGCAAGAGACCCAGTACTTC
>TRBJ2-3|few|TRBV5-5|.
CASSLGSWASTDTQYF
TGTGCCAGCAGCTTGGGTTCGTGGGCGAGCACAGATACGCAGTATTTT
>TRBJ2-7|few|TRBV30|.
CAWSLGRGQYF
TGTGCCTGGAGTCTAGGACGGGGGCAGTACTTC
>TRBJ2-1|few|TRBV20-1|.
CSARGQSAEQFF
TGCAGTGCGAGAGGACAGTCGGCTGAGCAGTTCTTC
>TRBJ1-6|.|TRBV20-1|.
CSAPRVGASKSPLHF
TGCAGTGCCCCAAGGGTCGGGGCTTCTAAATCACCCCTCCACTTT